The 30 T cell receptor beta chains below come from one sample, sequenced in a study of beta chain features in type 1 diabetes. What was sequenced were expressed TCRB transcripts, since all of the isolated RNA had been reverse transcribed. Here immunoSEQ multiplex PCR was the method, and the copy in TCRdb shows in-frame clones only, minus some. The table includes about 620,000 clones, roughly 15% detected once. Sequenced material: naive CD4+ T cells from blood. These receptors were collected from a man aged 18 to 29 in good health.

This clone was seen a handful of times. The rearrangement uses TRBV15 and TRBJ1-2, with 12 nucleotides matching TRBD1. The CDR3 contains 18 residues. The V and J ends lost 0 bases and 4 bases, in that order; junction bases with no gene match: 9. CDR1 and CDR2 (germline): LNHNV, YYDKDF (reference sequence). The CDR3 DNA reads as TGTGCCACCAGCAGAGATGGACCCTGGGGACAGGGGGCCTATGGCTACACCTTC. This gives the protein CATSRDGPWGQGAYGYTF.

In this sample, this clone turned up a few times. Here the CDR3 reads CASSSPRRGVEQFF. CDR3 bases: TGTGCCAGCAGCTCCCCTCGGCGGGGGGTTGAGCAGTTCTTC. The chain recombines TRBV11-2 with TRBJ2-1; 8 positions match TRBD2. CDR3 size: 14 residues. V lost 4 bases to trimming and J lost 9 bases; unmatched junction nucleotides: 8. Germline-derived CDR1 and CDR2 are SGHAT and FQNNGV.

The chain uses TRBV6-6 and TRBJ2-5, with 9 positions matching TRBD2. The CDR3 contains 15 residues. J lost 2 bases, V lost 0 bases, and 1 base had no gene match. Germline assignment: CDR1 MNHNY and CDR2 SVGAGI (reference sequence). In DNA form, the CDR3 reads TGTGCCAGCAGTTACTCAGCGGGGGGTCAAGAGACCCAGTACTTC. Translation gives CASSYSAGGQETQYF.

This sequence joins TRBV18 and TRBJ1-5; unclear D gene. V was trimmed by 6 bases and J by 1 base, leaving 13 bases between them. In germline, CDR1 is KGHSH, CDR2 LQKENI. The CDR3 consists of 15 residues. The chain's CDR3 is CASSYNFRSNQPQHF. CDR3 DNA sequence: TGTGCCAGCTCGTACAACTTTCGGAGCAATCAGCCCCAGCATTTT.

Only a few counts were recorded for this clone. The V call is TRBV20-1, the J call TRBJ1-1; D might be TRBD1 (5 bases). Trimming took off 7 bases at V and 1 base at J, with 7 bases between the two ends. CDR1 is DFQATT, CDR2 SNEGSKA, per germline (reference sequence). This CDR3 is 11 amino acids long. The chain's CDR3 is CSGQKNTEAFF. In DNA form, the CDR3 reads TGCAGTGGACAGAAGAACACTGAAGCTTTCTTT.

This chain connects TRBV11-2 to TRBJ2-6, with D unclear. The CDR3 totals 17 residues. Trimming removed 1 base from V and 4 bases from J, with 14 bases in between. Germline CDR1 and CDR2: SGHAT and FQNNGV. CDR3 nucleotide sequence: TGTGCCAGCAGCTTAGTTTCATCGCTGGCCGGGGCCAACGTCCTGACTTTC. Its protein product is CASSLVSSLAGANVLTF.

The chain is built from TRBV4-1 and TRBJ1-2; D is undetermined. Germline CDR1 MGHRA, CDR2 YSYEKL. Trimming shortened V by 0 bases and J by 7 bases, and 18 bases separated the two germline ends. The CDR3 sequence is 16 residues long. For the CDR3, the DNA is TGCGCCAGCAGCCAAGATCCTGGCCCCGGAGGAAGTGGCTACACCTTC. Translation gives CASSQDPGPGGSGYTF.

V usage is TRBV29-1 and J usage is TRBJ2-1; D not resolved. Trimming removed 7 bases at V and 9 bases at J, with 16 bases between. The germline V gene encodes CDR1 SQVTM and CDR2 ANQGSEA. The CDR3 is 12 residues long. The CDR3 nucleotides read TGCAGCGCCCTGATCCCTCCGGTTGAGCAGTTCTTC. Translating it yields CSALIPPVEQFF.

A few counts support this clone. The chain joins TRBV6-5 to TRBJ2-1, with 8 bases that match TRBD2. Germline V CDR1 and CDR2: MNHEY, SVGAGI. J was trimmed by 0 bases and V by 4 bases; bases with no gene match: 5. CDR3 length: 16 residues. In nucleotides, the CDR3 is TGTGCCAGCAGTTTCTCCAGCGGGAGCTCCTACAATGAGCAGTTCTTC. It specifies CASSFSSGSSYNEQFF.

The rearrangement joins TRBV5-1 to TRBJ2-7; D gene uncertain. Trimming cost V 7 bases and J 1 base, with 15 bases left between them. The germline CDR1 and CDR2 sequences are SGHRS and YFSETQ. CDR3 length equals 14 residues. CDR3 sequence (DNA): TGCGCCAGCTCCAACACTTTCCGTTCCTACGAGCAGTACTTC. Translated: CASSNTFRSYEQYF.

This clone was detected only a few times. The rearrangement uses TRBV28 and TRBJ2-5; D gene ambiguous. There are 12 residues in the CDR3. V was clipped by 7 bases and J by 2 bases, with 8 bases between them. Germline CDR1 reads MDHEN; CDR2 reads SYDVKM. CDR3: CASMNLQETQYF. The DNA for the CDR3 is TGTGCCAGCATGAACCTGCAAGAGACCCAGTACTTC. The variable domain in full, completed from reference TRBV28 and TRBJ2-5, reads DVKVTQSSRYLVKRTGEKVFLECVQDMDHENMFWYRQDPGLGLRLIYFSYDVKMKEKGDIPEGYSVSREKKERFSLILESASTNQTSMYLCASMNLQETQYFGPGTRLLVL.

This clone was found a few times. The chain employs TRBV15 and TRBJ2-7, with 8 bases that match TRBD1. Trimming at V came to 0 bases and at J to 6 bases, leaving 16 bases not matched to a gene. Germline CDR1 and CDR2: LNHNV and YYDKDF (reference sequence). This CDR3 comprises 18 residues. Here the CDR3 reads CATSRDKRSGTGPAEQYF. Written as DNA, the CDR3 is TGTGCCACCAGCAGAGATAAAAGGTCCGGGACAGGTCCGGCCGAGCAGTACTTC.

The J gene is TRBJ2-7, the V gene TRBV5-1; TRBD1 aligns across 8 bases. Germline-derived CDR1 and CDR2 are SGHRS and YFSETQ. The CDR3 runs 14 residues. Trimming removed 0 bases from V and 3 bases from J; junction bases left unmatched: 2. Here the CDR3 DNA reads TGCGCCAGCAGCTTGGCCACAGGGGGCTACGAGCAGTACTTC. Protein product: CASSLATGGYEQYF.

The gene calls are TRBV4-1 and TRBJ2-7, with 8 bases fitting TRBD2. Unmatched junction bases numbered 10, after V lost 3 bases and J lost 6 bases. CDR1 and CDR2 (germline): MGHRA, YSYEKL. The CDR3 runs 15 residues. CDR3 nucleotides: TGCGCCAGCAGCCAGTGGCCAGCGGGAGTAGGCGAGCAGTACTTC. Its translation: CASSQWPAGVGEQYF.

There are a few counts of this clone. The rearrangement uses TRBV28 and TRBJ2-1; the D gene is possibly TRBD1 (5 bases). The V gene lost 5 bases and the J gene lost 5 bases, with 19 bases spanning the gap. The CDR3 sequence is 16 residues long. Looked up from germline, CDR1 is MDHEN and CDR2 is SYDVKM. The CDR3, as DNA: TGTGCCAGCAGTCTATATAGACAGCGTCAGGACAATGAGCAGTTCTTC. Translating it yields CASSLYRQRQDNEQFF. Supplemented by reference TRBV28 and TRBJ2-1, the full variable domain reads DVKVTQSSRYLVKRTGEKVFLECVQDMDHENMFWYRQDPGLGLRLIYFSYDVKMKEKGDIPEGYSVSREKKERFSLILESASTNQTSMYLCASSLYRQRQDNEQFFGPGTRLTVL.

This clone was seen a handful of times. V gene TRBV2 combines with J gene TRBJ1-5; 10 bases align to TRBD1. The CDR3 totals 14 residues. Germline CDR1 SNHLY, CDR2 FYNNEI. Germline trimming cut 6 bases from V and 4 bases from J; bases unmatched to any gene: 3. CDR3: CASRGDRGNQPQHF. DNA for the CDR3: TGTGCCAGCAGAGGGGACAGGGGTAATCAGCCCCAGCATTTT.

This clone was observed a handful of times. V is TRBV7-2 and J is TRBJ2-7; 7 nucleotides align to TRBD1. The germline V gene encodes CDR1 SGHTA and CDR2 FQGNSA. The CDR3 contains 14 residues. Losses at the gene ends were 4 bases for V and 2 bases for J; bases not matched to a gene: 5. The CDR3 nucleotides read TGTGCCAGCAGCTCGGGACAGCTTACCTACGAGCAGTACTTC. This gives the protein CASSSGQLTYEQYF.

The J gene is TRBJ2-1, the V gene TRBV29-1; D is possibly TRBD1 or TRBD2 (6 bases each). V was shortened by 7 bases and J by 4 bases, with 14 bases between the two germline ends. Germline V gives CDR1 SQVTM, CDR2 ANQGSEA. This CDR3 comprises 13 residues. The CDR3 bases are TGCAGCGCTGGACGAGGGGGGTACAATGAGCAGTTCTTC. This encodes CSAGRGGYNEQFF.

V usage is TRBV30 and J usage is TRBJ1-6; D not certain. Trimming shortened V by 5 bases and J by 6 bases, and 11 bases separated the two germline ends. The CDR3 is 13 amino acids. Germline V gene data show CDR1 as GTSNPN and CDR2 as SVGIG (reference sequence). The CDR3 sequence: CAWAEGGNSPLHF. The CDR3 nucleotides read TGTGCCTGGGCGGAGGGCGGTAATTCACCCCTCCACTTT.

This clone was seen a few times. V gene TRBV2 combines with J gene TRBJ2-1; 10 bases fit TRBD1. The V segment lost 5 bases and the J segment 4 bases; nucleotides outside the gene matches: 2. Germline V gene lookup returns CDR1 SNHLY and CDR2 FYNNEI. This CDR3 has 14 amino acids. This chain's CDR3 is CASSRDRGYNEQFF. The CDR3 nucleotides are TGTGCCAGCAGTAGGGACAGGGGATACAATGAGCAGTTCTTC.

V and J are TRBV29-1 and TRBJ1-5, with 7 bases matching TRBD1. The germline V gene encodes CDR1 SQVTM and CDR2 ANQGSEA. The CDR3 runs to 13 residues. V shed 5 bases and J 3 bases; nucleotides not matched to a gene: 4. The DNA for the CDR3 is TGCAGCGTTTGGGACAGACCCAATCAGCCCCAGCATTTT. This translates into CSVWDRPNQPQHF. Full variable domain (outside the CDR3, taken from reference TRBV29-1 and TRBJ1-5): SAVISQKPSRDICQRGTSLTIQCQVDSQVTMMFWYRQQPGQSLTLIATANQGSEATYESGFVIDKFPISRPNLTFSTLTVSNMSPEDSSIYLCSVWDRPNQPQHFGDGTRLSIL.

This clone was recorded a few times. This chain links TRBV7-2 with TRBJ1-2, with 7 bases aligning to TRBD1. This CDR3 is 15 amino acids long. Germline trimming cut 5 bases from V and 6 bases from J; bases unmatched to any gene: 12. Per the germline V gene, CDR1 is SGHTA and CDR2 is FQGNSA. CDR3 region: CASSGEGLTGHGYTF. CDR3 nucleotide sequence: TGTGCCAGCAGCGGTGAAGGGTTGACAGGGCATGGCTACACCTTC.

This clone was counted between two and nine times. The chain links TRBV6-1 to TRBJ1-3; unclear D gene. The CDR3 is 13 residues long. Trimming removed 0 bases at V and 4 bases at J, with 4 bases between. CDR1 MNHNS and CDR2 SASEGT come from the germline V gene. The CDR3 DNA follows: TGTGCCAGCAGTGAAGCGCCCGGAAACACCATATATTTT. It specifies CASSEAPGNTIYF.

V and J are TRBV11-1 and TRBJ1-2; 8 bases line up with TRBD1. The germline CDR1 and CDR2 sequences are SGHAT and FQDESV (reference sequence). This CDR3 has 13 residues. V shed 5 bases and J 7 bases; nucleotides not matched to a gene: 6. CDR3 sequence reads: CASSKRQGTGYTF. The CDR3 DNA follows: TGTGCCAGCAGCAAACGACAGGGGACTGGCTACACCTTC. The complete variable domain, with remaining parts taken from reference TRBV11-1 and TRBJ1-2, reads EAEVAQSPRYKITEKSQAVAFWCDPISGHATLYWYRQILGQGPELLVQFQDESVVDDSQLPKDRFSAERLKGVDSTLKIQPAELGDSAMYLCASSKRQGTGYTFGSGTRLTVV.

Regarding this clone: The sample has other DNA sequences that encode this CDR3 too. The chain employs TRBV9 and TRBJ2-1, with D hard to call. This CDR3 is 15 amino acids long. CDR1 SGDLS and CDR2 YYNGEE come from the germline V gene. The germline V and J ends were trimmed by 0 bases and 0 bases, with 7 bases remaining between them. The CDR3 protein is CASSVEGGSYNEQFF. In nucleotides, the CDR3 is TGTGCCAGCAGCGTAGAGGGCGGCTCCTACAATGAGCAGTTCTTC.

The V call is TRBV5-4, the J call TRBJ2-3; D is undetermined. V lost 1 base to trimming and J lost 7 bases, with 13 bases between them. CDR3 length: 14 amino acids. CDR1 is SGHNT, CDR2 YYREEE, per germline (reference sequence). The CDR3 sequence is CASSLTQQLYTQYF. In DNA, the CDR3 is TGTGCCAGCAGCTTGACACAGCAGTTATATACGCAGTATTTT.

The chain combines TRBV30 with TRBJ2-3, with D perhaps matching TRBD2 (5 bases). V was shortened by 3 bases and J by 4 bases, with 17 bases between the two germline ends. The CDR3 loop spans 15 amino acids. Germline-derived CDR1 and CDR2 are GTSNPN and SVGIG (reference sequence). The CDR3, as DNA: TGTGCCTGGAGCCTGACTACGCCCCGGCCAGATACGCAGTATTTT. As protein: CAWSLTTPRPDTQYF.

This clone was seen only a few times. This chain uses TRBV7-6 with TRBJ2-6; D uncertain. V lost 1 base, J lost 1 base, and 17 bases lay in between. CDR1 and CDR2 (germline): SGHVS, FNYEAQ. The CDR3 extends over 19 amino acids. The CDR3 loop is CASSLEPQSKNSGANVLTF. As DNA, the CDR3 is TGTGCCAGCAGCTTAGAGCCACAGTCTAAAAATTCTGGGGCCAACGTCCTGACTTTC.

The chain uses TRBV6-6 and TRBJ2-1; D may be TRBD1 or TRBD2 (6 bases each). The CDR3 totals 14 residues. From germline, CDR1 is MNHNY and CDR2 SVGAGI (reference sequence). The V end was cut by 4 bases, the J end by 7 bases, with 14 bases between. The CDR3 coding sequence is TGTGCCAGCAGTTTCCCCGGGGGCGCGAATGAGCAGTTCTTC. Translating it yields CASSFPGGANEQFF.

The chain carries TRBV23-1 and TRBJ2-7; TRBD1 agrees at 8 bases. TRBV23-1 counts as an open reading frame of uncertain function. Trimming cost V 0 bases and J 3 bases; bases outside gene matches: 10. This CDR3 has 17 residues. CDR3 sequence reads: CASSQSRTGTGGYEQYF. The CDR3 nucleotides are TGCGCCAGCAGTCAATCCCGAACCGGGACAGGAGGCTACGAGCAGTACTTC.